The 24 T cell receptor beta chains in this list originate from one sample, sequenced in a study of T cells in Graves' hyperthyroidism and ophthalmopathy. Amplified TCR beta CDR3 regions derived from RNA transcripts. The HTBI primer set served for first-round RT-PCR of the TCR CDR3. TCRdb reprocessed the multiplex PCR reads via MiXCR and lists one record per CDR3 protein. The table lists 550,000 to 700,000 distinct CDR3 sequences, around 15% of them singletons. Sequences were obtained from blood. All receptors come from a woman in her forties with Graves' ophthalmopathy.

This clonotype showed up many times. A much larger clone lies one base from this, so it may be a read error. The gene calls are TRBV27 and TRBJ2-5; D not certain. The V end was cut by 5 bases, the J end by 3 bases, with 13 bases between. The CDR3 totals 14 residues. CDR1 is MNHEY and CDR2 is SMNVEV in the germline V gene (reference sequence). CDR3 in DNA: TGTGCCAGCAGTGGCCACTGGGCAGAAGAGACCCAGTACTTC. Amino acids: CASSGHWAEETQYF.

J is TRBJ1-2 and V is TRBV4-3; D gene ambiguous. The germline CDR1 and CDR2 sequences are LGHNA and YSLEER. The V end was cut by 0 bases, the J end by 0 bases, with 11 bases between. This CDR3 comprises 16 residues. The chain's CDR3 is CASSQDPHAANYGYTF. The CDR3 DNA reads TGCGCCAGCAGCCAAGATCCCCACGCAGCTAACTATGGCTACACCTTC.

In this sample, this clonotype turned up many times. The chain employs TRBV12-3 or TRBV12-4 and TRBJ1-2, with unresolved D. V was clipped by 5 bases and J by 0 bases, with 10 bases between them. This CDR3 contains 14 residues. CDR3 region: CASSLGHANYGYTF. The CDR3 DNA is TGTGCCAGCAGTCTCGGGCACGCTAACTATGGCTACACCTTC.

This clonotype was seen many times. J is TRBJ2-6 and V is TRBV6-1; unclear D gene. Germline V gene sequence: CDR1 MNHNS, CDR2 SASEGT. The CDR3 loop spans 15 amino acids. Trimming shortened V by 4 bases and J by 4 bases, and 11 bases separated the two germline ends. Written as DNA, the CDR3 is TGTGCCAGCAGTGTACAACCTGCCGGGGCCAACGTCCTGACTTTC. This encodes CASSVQPAGANVLTF.

This clonotype was observed at least ten times. The chain employs TRBV29-1 and TRBJ2-7; 13 bases match TRBD2. Trimming cost V 5 bases and J 5 bases; bases outside gene matches: 6. The CDR3 is 14 amino acids. The V gene's germline CDR1 is SQVTM and CDR2 ANQGSEA. CDR3 loop: CSVLPGTSGNEQYF. The CDR3 DNA is TGCAGCGTTTTGCCAGGGACTAGCGGGAACGAGCAGTACTTC.

This clonotype was seen at least ten times. J is TRBJ2-2 and V is TRBV30; 12 positions match TRBD2. The CDR3 sequence is 15 residues long. Germline values: CDR1 GTSNPN, CDR2 SVGIG (reference sequence). The V and J ends lost 3 bases and 6 bases, in that order; junction bases with no gene match: 5. The CDR3 here is CAWSPGLAGPGELFF. For the CDR3, the DNA is TGTGCCTGGAGCCCTGGACTAGCGGGACCCGGGGAGCTGTTTTTT.

This clonotype was counted at least ten times. CDR3 residues: CASSPRGWMETQYF. The CDR3 DNA is TGTGCCAGCAGTCCCCGGGGATGGATGGAGACCCAGTACTTC. The rearrangement links TRBV27 to TRBJ2-5, with D possibly matching TRBD2 (5 bases). V lost 5 bases and J 5 bases, leaving 15 bases between the germline ends. Germline V lookup: CDR1 MNHEY, CDR2 SMNVEV (reference sequence). This CDR3 comprises 14 residues.

This clonotype was observed a handful of times. The genes are TRBV11-2 and TRBJ2-7; possibly TRBD1 or TRBD2 for D (5 bases each). CDR1 is SGHAT, CDR2 FQNNGV, per germline. The CDR3 runs 18 residues. The ends were cut back, 4 bases at V and 3 bases at J, with 25 bases in the middle. The CDR3 reads CASSSGGRRTTPNYEQYF. The CDR3 DNA reads as TGTGCCAGCAGCTCTGGGGGACGGAGGACCACCCCCAACTACGAGCAGTACTTC.

This clonotype was picked up many times. The genes are TRBV10-3 and TRBJ2-5; tentatively, D is TRBD1 (5 bases). The CDR3 consists of 14 residues. Germline CDR1 is ENHRY and CDR2 is SYGVKD. Trimming pared 0 bases from V and 5 bases from J, leaving 10 bases between. The CDR3: CAISESQGRETQYF. The CDR3 DNA reads TGTGCCATCAGTGAGTCCCAGGGCAGGGAGACCCAGTACTTC.

The chain is built from TRBV6-2 or TRBV6-3 and TRBJ2-1; 13 positions match TRBD2. V was pared by 10 bases and J by 2 bases, with 11 bases of the junction left unmatched. CDR3 length: 17 residues. Looked up from germline, CDR1 is MNHEY and CDR2 is SVGEGT. CDR3 in amino acids: CATYGLAGAGAYNEQFF. The DNA of the CDR3 is TGTGCCACGTACGGACTAGCGGGGGCCGGAGCCTACAATGAGCAGTTCTTC.

The chain uses TRBV9 and TRBJ1-3; D possibly corresponds to TRBD1 (6 bases). The CDR3 consists of 15 residues. Trimming left V 4 bases short and J 2 bases short, with 13 bases between. Germline-derived CDR1 and CDR2 are SGDLS and YYNGEE. CDR3 sequence reads: CASSPRGATGNTIYF. The CDR3, as DNA: TGTGCCAGCAGCCCTAGGGGGGCAACTGGAAACACCATATATTTT. The full variable domain, completed using reference TRBV9 and TRBJ1-3, is DSGVTQTPKHLITATGQRVTLRCSPRSGDLSVYWYQQSLDQGLQFLIQYYNGEERAKGNILERFSAQQFPDLHSELNLSSLELGDSALYFCASSPRGATGNTIYFGEGSWLTVV.

This clonotype has a count of ten or more. V is TRBV6-2 or TRBV6-3 and J is TRBJ2-5; D possibly corresponds to TRBD2 (6 bases). The CDR3 is 18 residues long. Germline lookup yields CDR1 MNHEY and CDR2 SVGEGT. With 2 bases removed from V and 3 bases from J, the gap between germline ends came to 22 bases. CDR3 in DNA: TGTGCCAGCAGTTACGAGTTAGCGGCAATACCCACCGAAGAGACCCAGTACTTC. The encoded protein is CASSYELAAIPTEETQYF.

This clonotype has at least ten counts. This CDR3 fails to terminate in the conserved phenylalanine or tryptophan, so it likely reflects a read error. This chain joins TRBV6-1 and TRBJ2-7; D possibly corresponds to TRBD1 (6 bases). Germline V gene sequence: CDR1 MNHNS, CDR2 SASEGT. V shed 6 bases and J shed 0 bases, with 9 bases lying between them. There are 13 residues in the CDR3. The CDR3 sequence is CASRLGHSYEQYL. The CDR3, as DNA: TGTGCCAGCAGGTTGGGACACTCCTACGAGCAGTACCTC.

The chain links TRBV29-1 to TRBJ2-4; D may be TRBD1 (6 bases). This CDR3 is 14 amino acids long. Germline V gene data show CDR1 as SQVTM and CDR2 as ANQGSEA. V lost 6 bases, J lost 0 bases, and 12 bases lay in between. The CDR3 sequence is CSVAQQGAKNIQYF. The CDR3 coding sequence is TGCAGCGTAGCCCAACAGGGAGCCAAAAACATTCAGTACTTC. Based on the CDR3 plus reference TRBV29-1 and TRBJ2-4, the full variable domain is SAVISQKPSRDICQRGTSLTIQCQVDSQVTMMFWYRQQPGQSLTLIATANQGSEATYESGFVIDKFPISRPNLTFSTLTVSNMSPEDSSIYLCSVAQQGAKNIQYFGAGTRLSVL.

The chain couples TRBV12-3 or TRBV12-4 to TRBJ2-5, with D hard to call. Trimming shortened V by 5 bases and J by 4 bases, and 11 bases separated the two germline ends. The CDR3 has 13 amino acids. The CDR3 loop is CASSAGVLETQYF. In DNA form, the CDR3 reads TGTGCCAGCAGTGCCGGAGTACTAGAGACCCAGTACTTC.

This clonotype came up many times. The rearrangement joins TRBV7-9 to TRBJ2-4; maybe TRBD1 (5 bases). The CDR3 runs 14 residues. V lost 5 bases and J lost 1, with 9 bases in between. In germline, CDR1 is SEHNR, CDR2 FQNEAQ (reference sequence). The CDR3 bases are TGTGCCAGCAGCAAAGGGGTGGCCAAAAACATTCAGTACTTC. Its protein product is CASSKGVAKNIQYF.

The table lists this clonotype with a few counts. The chain recombines TRBV29-1 with TRBJ1-2; the D gene is possibly TRBD1 (5 bases). Germline V gene sequence: CDR1 SQVTM, CDR2 ANQGSEA. Trimming stripped 3 bases from V and 4 bases from J, with 12 bases between. The CDR3 is 13 residues long. CDR3 in amino acids: CSVEPGGSYGYTF. The DNA for the CDR3 is TGCAGCGTTGAGCCGGGGGGAAGCTATGGCTACACCTTC.

This clonotype was counted a few times. The rearrangement links TRBV6-1 to TRBJ1-1; D gene uncertain. Per germline, CDR1 MNHNS and CDR2 SASEGT. The CDR3 has 14 amino acids. Trimming left V 5 bases short and J 1 base short, with 11 bases between. CDR3 in DNA: TGTGCCAGCAGTCCGTTTAGCGGGAACACTGAAGCTTTCTTT. This encodes CASSPFSGNTEAFF.

This clonotype was picked up many times. This chain uses TRBV29-1 with TRBJ2-7, with 16 nucleotides matching TRBD2. Germline V gene data show CDR1 as SQVTM and CDR2 as ANQGSEA. The CDR3 has 16 residues. V lost 3 bases to trimming and J lost 0 bases; unmatched junction nucleotides: 2. CDR3 region: CSVDGTSGRDSYEQYF. In DNA, the CDR3 is TGCAGCGTTGACGGGACTAGCGGGAGGGACTCCTACGAGCAGTACTTC.

Many counts were recorded for this clonotype. A much larger clone sits a single nucleotide away, making a read error possible. This chain connects TRBV12-3 or TRBV12-4 to TRBJ2-5, with 13 bases that match TRBD2. The CDR3 is made up of 18 amino acids. The CDR3 sequence is CASSYGLAGAMRGEAQYF. CDR3 sequence (DNA): TGTGCCAGCAGCTACGGACTAGCGGGAGCGATGAGAGGAGAGGCCCAGTACTTC.

This clonotype was picked up many times. The gene calls are TRBV28 and TRBJ2-2; D might be TRBD1 (6 bases). The germline V and J ends were trimmed by 8 bases and 0 bases, with 10 bases remaining between them. The CDR3 runs to 14 residues. Germline loops: CDR1 MDHEN, CDR2 SYDVKM. The CDR3 coding sequence is TGTGCCAGCGTGGGGGCCCCGAACACCGGGGAGCTGTTTTTT. Translating gives CASVGAPNTGELFF.

This clonotype has a handful of counts. The V and J genes are TRBV20-1 and TRBJ1-2; D is unclear. Germline CDR1 reads DFQATT; CDR2 reads SNEGSKA (reference sequence). Deletions cut 0 bases from V and 10 bases from J, with 9 bases between. This CDR3 contains 11 residues. Here the CDR3 reads CSARDSGDYTF. In DNA form, the CDR3 reads TGCAGTGCTAGAGATTCCGGGGACTACACCTTC.

This clonotype was seen at least ten times. The V call is TRBV28, the J call TRBJ2-5, with a possible D match to TRBD2 (5 bases). Trimming shortened V by 0 bases and J by 5 bases, and 13 bases separated the two germline ends. The CDR3 has 15 amino acids. CDR1 is MDHEN, CDR2 SYDVKM, per germline. The CDR3 region is CASSLWGVRSETQYF. The DNA for the CDR3 is TGTGCCAGCAGTTTATGGGGAGTGCGATCCGAGACCCAGTACTTC. The complete variable domain, with remaining parts taken from reference TRBV28 and TRBJ2-5, reads DVKVTQSSRYLVKRTGEKVFLECVQDMDHENMFWYRQDPGLGLRLIYFSYDVKMKEKGDIPEGYSVSREKKERFSLILESASTNQTSMYLCASSLWGVRSETQYFGPGTRLLVL.

This clonotype came up many times. The chain has TRBV7-8 and TRBJ2-7, with a weak D call TRBD2 (6 bases). CDR1 SGHVS and CDR2 FQNEAQ come from the germline V gene. The V gene lost 1 base and the J gene lost 3 bases, with 13 bases spanning the gap. The CDR3 runs 15 residues. The CDR3 DNA sequence: TGTGCCAGCAGCTTAGGAGGCGGAGGGGACTACGAGCAGTACTTC. Encoded protein: CASSLGGGGDYEQYF. Filled out from reference TRBV7-8 and TRBJ2-7, the complete variable domain reads GAGVSQSPRYKVAKRGQDVALRCDPISGHVSLFWYQQALGQGPEFLTYFQNEAQLDKSGLPSDRFFAERPEGSVSTLKIQRTQQEDSAVYLCASSLGGGGDYEQYFGPGTRLTVT.